The clone carrying this T cell receptor beta chain was counted a few times. Its antigen is currently unknown. This sample was taken from a study of human T cells and chemical hapten exposure. Study context: A 2 cm by 2 cm inner upper arm patch received 2% DPC for sensitization. Findings and limits, study-wide: It should be noted that donors had alopecia, so their immune response may differ from healthy people's.

Time point here: patch test 2, 6 weeks after DPC sensitization. Treatment reported: therapeutic diphenylcyclopropenone sensitization with weekly scalp DPC. Each CDR3 protein gets one entry after TCRdb re-called the RACE reads with MiXCR. The sample carries about 54,000 distinct CDR3 sequences, over 9.5% recorded once. The source material was whole blood, sampled in connection with sensitization to the hapten diphenylcyclopropenone (DPC). The receptor's source is a woman aged 50 to 60 with alopecia areata. Some clones in this sample may be carry-over from other donors' samples.

The CDR3 region has the DNA TGCGCCAGCAGCGTTGGGACAGTTCATGAAAAACTGTTTTTT. Its translation is CASSVGTVHEKLFF. The chain recombines TRBV5-1 with TRBJ1-4, with 7 bases that match TRBD1. J lost 6 bases, V lost 4 bases, and 6 bases had no gene match. Germline V lookup: CDR1 SGHRS, CDR2 YFSETQ. The CDR3 loop spans 14 amino acids.